This TCR beta chain was observed in a study of human T cells and chemical hapten exposure. TCRdb itself ran the RACE reads through MiXCR, one entry per CDR3 protein. The sample includes approximately 97,000 distinct CDR3 sequences, over 8% of them seen just once. This sample's time point: healthy volunteer bleed at 2 weeks. Unfractionated whole blood yielded the extracted total RNA. This clonotype was seen many times. The source of this sequence is a female donor in good health. Some clones in this sample may be carry-over from other donors' samples. Sample: whole blood.

This CDR3 is CATEGQNTGELFF. DNA of the CDR3: TGTGCCACCGAGGGACAGAACACCGGGGAGCTGTTTTTT. The chain uses TRBV25-1 and TRBJ2-2, with D tentatively TRBD1 (6 bases). This CDR3 comprises 13 residues. The germline V and J ends were trimmed by 10 bases and 1 base, with 10 bases remaining between them. Germline CDR1 MGHDK, CDR2 SYGVNS.